This T cell receptor (beta chain) was profiled in a study of blood T cell repertoires in COVID-19. The sample holds a few counts of this clone. Repertoires were generated with immunoSEQ multiplex PCR, while TCRdb's copy carries only in-frame clones and drops some. The data show 200,000 to 250,000 clones, approximately 86% seen once. Germline CDR1 and CDR2: MRHNA and SNTAGT. Trimming at V came to 4 bases and at J to 3 bases, leaving 6 bases not matched to a gene. The CDR3 has 15 residues. The sequence was obtained from a woman under 40 with COVID-19, enrolled during active disease. The genes are TRBV6-4 and TRBJ2-3; 8 nucleotides agree with TRBD2. Sequencing was performed on peripheral blood. DNA of the CDR3: TGTGCCAGCAGTGCTGCGGGAGGAGGTACAGATACGCAGTATTTT. Its protein product is CASSAAGGGTDTQYF.